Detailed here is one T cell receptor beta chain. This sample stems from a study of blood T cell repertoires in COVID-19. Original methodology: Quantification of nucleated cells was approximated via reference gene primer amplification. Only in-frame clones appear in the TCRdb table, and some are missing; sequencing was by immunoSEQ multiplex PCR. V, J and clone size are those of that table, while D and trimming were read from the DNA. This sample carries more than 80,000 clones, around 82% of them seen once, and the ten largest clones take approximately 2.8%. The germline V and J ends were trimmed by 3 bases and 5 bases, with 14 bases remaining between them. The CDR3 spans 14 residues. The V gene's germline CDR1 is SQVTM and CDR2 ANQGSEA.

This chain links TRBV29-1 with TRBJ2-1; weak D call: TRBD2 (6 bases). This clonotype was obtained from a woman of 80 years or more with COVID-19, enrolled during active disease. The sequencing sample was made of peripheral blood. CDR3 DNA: TGCAGCGTTGAGCGGGTGACTAGGGACAATGAGCAGTTCTTC. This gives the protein CSVERVTRDNEQFF.